The entry below describes one TCR beta chain. Its specificity is not known. Donors showed nominal health when sampled, although they likely had unrecorded immune exposures. This entry belongs to a study of cytomegalovirus exposure and HLA in healthy donors. Whole-study findings and limits: The majority of CMV-associated TCR beta chains were reported as apparently HLA-restricted in a later analysis.

Germline values: CDR1 SGHVS, CDR2 FNYEAQ. CDR3 length: 18 amino acids. Unmatched junction bases numbered 12, after V lost 1 base and J lost 4 bases. The PCR contained 60 Vbeta and 13 Jbeta primers. Clones were sequenced by immunoSEQ multiplex PCR, and TCRdb holds only the in-frame ones, with some missing. The sample includes 150,000 to 200,000 clones, roughly 80% of them seen just once. Material for sequencing was PBMCs. This TCR came from a man younger than 35 in good health and CMV-seropositive. The rearrangement links TRBV7-6 to TRBJ2-3; TRBD2 matches at 9 bases. CDR3 nucleotides: TGTGCCAGCAGCTTAGGGGGCTTACTAGCGGGTTTTTCAGATACGCAGTATTTT. Protein sequence: CASSLGGLLAGFSDTQYF.